This entry is about one T cell receptor (beta chain). No antigen is known for it. The data derive from a study of graft-versus-host responses after intestinal transplantation. There are 17 residues in the CDR3. J gave up 0 bases and V 3 bases, and 8 bases lay outside the gene matches. Generated by immunoSEQ multiplex PCR, the TCRdb table keeps only in-frame clones and is missing some. Of 90,000 to 130,000 clones in the sample, 85% to 95% were seen once. Study-wide results and caveats: Allografts from individuals with graft-donor T cell macrochimerism displayed high graft-versus-host to host-versus-graft clonal ratios. Among recipient marrow samples, GvH clones were found; some appeared first in ileum or blood. Among circulating GvH clones, peak levels were associated with early post-transplant declines in HvG clones.

This specimen was unstimulated CD8+ T cells sorted from spleen or lymph node cells, taken before transplant. The origin of this receptor is a human donor who was the organ donor for an intestinal transplant. This chain links TRBV5-3 with TRBJ2-2; 7 nucleotides match TRBD2. TRBV5-3 is noted as an ORF with a role that remains uncertain. The chain's CDR3 is CARSSLGLAANTGELFF. The CDR3 DNA reads TGTGCCAGAAGCTCTCTTGGGCTAGCGGCGAACACCGGGGAGCTGTTTTTT.